This TCR beta chain was sequenced during a study of OX40 agonist ivuxolimab in advanced cancers. This CDR3 is 14 amino acids long. CDR1 is MNHNS, CDR2 SASEGT, per germline. V shed 5 bases and J 5 bases; nucleotides not matched to a gene: 5. TCRdb's copy holds only in-frame clones and misses some; the assay was immunoSEQ multiplex PCR. The table lists tens of thousands of clones, 80% to 95% of them singletons. This chain joins TRBV6-1 and TRBJ1-1, with 10 bases that match TRBD1. The material sequenced was CD4+ or CD8+ T cells sorted from blood, taken in a trial of the OX40 agonist ivuxolimab. The clonotype originates from an adult with an advanced solid tumor such as melanoma, head and neck, liver or kidney cancer. For the CDR3, the DNA is TGTGCCAGCAGTACTAGGGGACAGGGGACTGAAGCTTTCTTT. It encodes CASSTRGQGTEAFF.